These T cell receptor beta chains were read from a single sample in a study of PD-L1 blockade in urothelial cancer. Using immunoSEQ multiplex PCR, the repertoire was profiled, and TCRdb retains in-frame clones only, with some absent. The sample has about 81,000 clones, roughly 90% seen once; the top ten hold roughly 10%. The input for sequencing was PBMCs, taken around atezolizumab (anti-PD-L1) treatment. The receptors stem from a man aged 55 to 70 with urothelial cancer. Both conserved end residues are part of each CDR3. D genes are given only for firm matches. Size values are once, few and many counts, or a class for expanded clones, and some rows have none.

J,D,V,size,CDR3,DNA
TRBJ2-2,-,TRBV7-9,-,CASSLLGSQANTGELFF,TGTGCCAGCAGCTTATTGGGCTCACAGGCGAACACCGGGGAGCTGTTTTTT
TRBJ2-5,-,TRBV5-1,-,CASSRGHSETQYF,TGCGCCAGCAGCAGGGGTCACAGTGAGACCCAGTACTTC
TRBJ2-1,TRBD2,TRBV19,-,CASGAGGKYNEQFF,TGTGCCAGTGGAGCGGGGGGGAAGTACAATGAGCAGTTCTTC
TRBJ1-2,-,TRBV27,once,CASSPGTLYGYTF,TGTGCCAGCAGTCCGGGGACATTGTATGGCTACACCTTC
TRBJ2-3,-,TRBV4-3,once,CASSRDWGVKYF,TGCGCCAGCAGCCGTGACTGGGGGGTGAAGTATTTT
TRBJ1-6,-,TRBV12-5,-,CASGLEGESSYNSPLHF,TGTGCTAGTGGTTTGGAAGGGGAAAGCTCCTATAATTCACCCCTCCACTTT
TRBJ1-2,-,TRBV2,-,CASSEDLGTGYGYTF,TGTGCCAGCAGTGAAGACCTGGGTACGGGCTATGGCTACACCTTC
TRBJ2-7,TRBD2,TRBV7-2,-,CASSLGLLRELYEQYF,TGTGCCAGCAGCTTAGGCCTTTTGCGGGAGCTCTACGAGCAGTACTTC
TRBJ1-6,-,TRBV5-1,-,CASSLVRGGSDSPLHF,TGCGCCAGCAGCCTTGTTAGGGGGGGCTCGGATTCACCCCTCCACTTT
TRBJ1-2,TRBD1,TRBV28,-,CASSADRGRDGYTF,TGTGCCAGCAGTGCCGACAGGGGGCGGGATGGCTACACCTTC
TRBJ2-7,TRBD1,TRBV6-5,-,CASSPGQGTGEQYF,TGTGCCAGCAGCCCGGGACAGGGGACGGGAGAGCAGTACTTC
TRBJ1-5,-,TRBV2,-,CASRLNGQFNQPQHF,TGTGCCAGCAGGTTAAACGGACAGTTCAATCAGCCCCAGCATTTT
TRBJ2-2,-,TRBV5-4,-,CASSPGFGGDNTGELFF,TGTGCCAGCAGCCCCGGGTTTGGCGGAGACAACACCGGGGAGCTGTTTTTT
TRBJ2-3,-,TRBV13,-,CASSLGGNGVAYF,TGTGCCAGCAGCTTAGGCGGGAACGGGGTAGCATATTTT
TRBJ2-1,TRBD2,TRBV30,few,CASYDLAGEEVQFF,TGTGCCTCCTACGATCTAGCGGGGGAGGAGGTGCAGTTCTTC
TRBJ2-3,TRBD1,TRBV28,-,CASSGQGTDTQYF,TGTGCCAGCAGTGGACAGGGTACAGATACGCAGTATTTT
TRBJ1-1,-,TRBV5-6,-,CASSAEGQIMNTEAFF,TGTGCCAGCAGCGCCGAGGGACAAATTATGAACACTGAAGCTTTCTTT
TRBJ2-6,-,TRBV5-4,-,CASHSPSGANVLTF,TGTGCCAGCCACAGCCCCTCTGGGGCCAACGTCCTGACTTTC
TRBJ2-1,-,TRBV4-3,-,CASSQLRGNEQFF,TGCGCCAGCAGCCAACTTAGGGGGAATGAGCAGTTCTTC
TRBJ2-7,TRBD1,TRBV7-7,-,CASARTGFYEQYF,TGTGCCAGCGCAAGGACAGGGTTCTACGAGCAGTACTTC
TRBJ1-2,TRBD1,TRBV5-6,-,CASSPDRGLNYGYTF,TGTGCCAGCAGCCCGGACAGGGGCTTAAACTATGGCTACACCTTC
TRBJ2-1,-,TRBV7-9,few,CASSLTRGFYNEQFF,TGTGCCAGCAGCTTAACTAGGGGGTTCTACAATGAGCAGTTCTTC